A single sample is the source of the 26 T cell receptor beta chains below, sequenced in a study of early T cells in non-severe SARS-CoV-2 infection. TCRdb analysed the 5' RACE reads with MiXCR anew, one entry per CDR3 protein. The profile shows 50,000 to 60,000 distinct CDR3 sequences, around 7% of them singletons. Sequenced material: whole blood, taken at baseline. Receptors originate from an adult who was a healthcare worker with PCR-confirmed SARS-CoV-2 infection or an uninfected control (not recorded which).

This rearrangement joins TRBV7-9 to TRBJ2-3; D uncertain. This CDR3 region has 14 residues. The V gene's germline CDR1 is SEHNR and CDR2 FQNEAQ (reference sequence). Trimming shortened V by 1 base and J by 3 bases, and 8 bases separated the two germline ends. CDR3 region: CASSLDRPTDTQYF. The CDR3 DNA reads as TGTGCCAGCAGCTTAGATAGGCCAACAGATACGCAGTATTTT.

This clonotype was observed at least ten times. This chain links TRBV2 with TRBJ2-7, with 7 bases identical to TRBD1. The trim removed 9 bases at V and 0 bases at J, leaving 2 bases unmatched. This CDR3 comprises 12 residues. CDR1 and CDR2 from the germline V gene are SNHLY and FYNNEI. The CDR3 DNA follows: TGTGCCAGGGGACAGACCTCCTACGAGCAGTACTTC. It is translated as CARGQTSYEQYF.

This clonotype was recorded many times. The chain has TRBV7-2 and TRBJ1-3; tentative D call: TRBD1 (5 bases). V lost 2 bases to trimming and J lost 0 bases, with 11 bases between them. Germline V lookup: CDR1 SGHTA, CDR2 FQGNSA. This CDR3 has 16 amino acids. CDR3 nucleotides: TGTGCCAGCAGCTTATCACAGGCCAACTCTGGAAACACCATATATTTT. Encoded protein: CASSLSQANSGNTIYF.

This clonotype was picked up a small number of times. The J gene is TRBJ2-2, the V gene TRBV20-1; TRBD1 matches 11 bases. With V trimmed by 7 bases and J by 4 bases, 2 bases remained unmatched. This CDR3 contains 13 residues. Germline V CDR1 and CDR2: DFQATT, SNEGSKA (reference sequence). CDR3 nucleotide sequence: TGCAGTGGAGGGACAGGGGGCACCGGGGAGCTGTTTTTT. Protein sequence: CSGGTGGTGELFF.

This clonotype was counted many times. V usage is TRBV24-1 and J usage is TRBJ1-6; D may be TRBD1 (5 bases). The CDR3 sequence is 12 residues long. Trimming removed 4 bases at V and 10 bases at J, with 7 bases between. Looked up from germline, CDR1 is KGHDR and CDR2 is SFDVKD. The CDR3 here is CATSEGGSPLHF. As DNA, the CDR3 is TGTGCCACCAGTGAGGGGGGATCACCCCTCCACTTT.

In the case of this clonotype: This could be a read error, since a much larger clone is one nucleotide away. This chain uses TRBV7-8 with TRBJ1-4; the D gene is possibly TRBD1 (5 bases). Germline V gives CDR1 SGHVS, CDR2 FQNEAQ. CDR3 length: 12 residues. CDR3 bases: TGTGCCAGCAGCTTAGTAGGAGGGGAACTGCTTTTT. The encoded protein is CASSLVGGELLF. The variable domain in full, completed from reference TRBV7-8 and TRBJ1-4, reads GAGVSQSPRYKVAKRGQDVALRCDPISGHVSLFWYQQALGQGPEFLTYFQNEAQLDKSGLPSDRFFAERPEGSVSTLKIQRTQQEDSAVYLCASSLVGGELLFGSGTQLSVL.

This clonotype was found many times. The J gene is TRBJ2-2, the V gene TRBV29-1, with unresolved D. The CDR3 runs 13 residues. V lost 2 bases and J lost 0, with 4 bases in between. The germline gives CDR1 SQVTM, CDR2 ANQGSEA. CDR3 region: CSVEQPNTGELFF. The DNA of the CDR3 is TGCAGCGTTGAACAGCCGAACACCGGGGAGCTGTTTTTT.

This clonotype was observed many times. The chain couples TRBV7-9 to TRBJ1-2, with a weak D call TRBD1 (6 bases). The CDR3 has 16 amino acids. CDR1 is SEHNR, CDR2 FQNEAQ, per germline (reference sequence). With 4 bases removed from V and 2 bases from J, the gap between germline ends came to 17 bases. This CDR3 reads CASSSRSGAPNYGYTF. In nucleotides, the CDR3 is TGTGCCAGCAGCTCCCGGTCAGGGGCGCCGAACTATGGCTACACCTTC.

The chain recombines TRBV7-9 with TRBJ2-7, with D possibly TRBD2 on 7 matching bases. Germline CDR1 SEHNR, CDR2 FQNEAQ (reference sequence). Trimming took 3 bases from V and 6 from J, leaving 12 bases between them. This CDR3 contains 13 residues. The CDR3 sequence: CASSFGRGAEQYF. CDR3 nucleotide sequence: TGTGCCAGCAGCTTTGGACGGGGGGCCGAGCAGTACTTC.

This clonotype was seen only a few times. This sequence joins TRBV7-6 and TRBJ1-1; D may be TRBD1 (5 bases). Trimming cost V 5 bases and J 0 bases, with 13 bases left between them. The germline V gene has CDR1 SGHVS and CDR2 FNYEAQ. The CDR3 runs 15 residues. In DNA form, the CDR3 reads TGTGCCAGCAGCCCCACCGGGACCGTGAACACTGAAGCTTTCTTT. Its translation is CASSPTGTVNTEAFF.

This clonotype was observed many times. The CDR3 reads CASSPTPRTGELFF. The CDR3 region has the DNA TGCGCCAGCAGCCCAACCCCTCGGACCGGGGAGCTGTTTTTT. This chain joins TRBV5-1 and TRBJ2-2; no definite D call. The germline gives CDR1 SGHRS, CDR2 YFSETQ. The CDR3 totals 14 residues. Deletions cut 4 bases from V and 5 bases from J, with 12 bases between. Supplemented by reference TRBV5-1 and TRBJ2-2, the full variable domain reads KAGVTQTPRYLIKTRGQQVTLSCSPISGHRSVSWYQQTPGQGLQFLFEYFSETQRNKGNFPGRFSGRQFSNSRSEMNVSTLELGDSALYLCASSPTPRTGELFFGEGSRLTVL.

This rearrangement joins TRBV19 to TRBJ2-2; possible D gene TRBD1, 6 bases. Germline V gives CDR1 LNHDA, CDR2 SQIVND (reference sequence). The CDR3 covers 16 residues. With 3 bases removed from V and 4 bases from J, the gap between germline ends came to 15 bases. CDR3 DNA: TGTGCCAGTAGTATCAATGGGGGCTCGGCCACCGGGGAGCTGTTTTTT. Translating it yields CASSINGGSATGELFF. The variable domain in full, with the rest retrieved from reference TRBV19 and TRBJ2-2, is DGGITQSPKYLFRKEGQNVTLSCEQNLNHDAMYWYRQDPGQGLRLIYYSQIVNDFQKGDIAEGYSVSREKKESFPLTVTSAQKNPTAFYLCASSINGGSATGELFFGEGSRLTVL.

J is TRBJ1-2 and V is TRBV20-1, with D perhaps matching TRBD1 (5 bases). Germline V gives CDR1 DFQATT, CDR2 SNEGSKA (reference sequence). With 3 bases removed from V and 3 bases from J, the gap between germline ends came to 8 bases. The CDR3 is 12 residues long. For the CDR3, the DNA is TGCAGTGCTAGGGGGCCCCACTATGGCTACACCTTC. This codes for CSARGPHYGYTF.

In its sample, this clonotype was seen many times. The CDR3: CASTLQGSSEQYF. The CDR3 region has the DNA TGTGCTAGTACTCTTCAGGGTTCGAGTGAGCAGTACTTC. The genes are TRBV12-5 and TRBJ2-7; TRBD1 is a possible D gene (5 bases). The CDR3 contains 13 residues. Trimming pared 8 bases from V and 7 bases from J, leaving 18 bases between. CDR1 is LGHNT, CDR2 FRNRAP, per germline. Full variable domain (missing parts from reference TRBV12-5 and TRBJ2-7): DARVTQTPRHKVTEMGQEVTMRCQPILGHNTVFWYRQTMMQGLELLAYFRNRAPLDDSGMPKDRFSAEMPDATLATLKIQPSEPRDSAVYFCASTLQGSSEQYFGPGTRLTVT.

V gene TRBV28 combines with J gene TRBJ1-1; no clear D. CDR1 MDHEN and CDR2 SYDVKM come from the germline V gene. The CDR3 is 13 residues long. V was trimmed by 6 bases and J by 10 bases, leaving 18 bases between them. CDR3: CASSPGRVRLAFF. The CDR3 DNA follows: TGTGCCAGCAGCCCCGGTCGGGTCCGATTAGCTTTCTTT.

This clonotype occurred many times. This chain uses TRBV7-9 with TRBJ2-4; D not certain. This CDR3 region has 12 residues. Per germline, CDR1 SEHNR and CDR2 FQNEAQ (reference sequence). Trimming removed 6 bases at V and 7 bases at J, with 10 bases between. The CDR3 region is CASSYHHNIQYF. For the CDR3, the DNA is TGTGCCAGCAGTTACCACCACAACATTCAGTACTTC.

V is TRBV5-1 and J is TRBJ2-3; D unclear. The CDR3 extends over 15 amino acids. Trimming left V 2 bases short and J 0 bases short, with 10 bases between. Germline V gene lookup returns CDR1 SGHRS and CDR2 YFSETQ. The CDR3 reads CASSFGASSTDTQYF. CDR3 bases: TGCGCCAGCAGCTTTGGAGCGTCTAGCACAGATACGCAGTATTTT.

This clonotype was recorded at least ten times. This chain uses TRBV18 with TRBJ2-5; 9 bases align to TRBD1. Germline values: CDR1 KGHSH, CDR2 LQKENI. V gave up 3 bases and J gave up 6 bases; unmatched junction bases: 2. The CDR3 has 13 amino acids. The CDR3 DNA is TGTGCCAGCTCACCGGGACAGGGACAGACCCAGTACTTC. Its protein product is CASSPGQGQTQYF.

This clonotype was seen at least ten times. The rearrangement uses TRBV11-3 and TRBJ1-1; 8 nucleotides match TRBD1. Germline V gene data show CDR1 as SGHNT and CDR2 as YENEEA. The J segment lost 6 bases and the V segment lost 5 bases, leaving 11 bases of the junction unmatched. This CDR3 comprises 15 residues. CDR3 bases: TGTGCCAGCAGCCAACCAGATCAGGGGGCCCCTGAAGCTTTCTTT. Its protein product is CASSQPDQGAPEAFF.

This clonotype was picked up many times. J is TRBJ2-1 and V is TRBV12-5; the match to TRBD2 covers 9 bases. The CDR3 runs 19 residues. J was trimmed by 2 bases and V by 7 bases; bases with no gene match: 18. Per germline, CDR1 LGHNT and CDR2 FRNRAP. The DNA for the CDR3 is TGTGCTAGTGCCCCTTCGGCGGGGGGGCGATTGAGAACCTACAATGAGCAGTTCTTC. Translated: CASAPSAGGRLRTYNEQFF.

CDR3 in DNA: TGCGCCAGCAGCTTGGCAGATACGCAGTATTTT. This sequence encodes CASSLADTQYF. The chain uses TRBV5-1 and TRBJ2-3; unclear D gene. V lost 0 bases, J lost 4 bases, and 0 bases lay in between. Germline V gives CDR1 SGHRS, CDR2 YFSETQ. This CDR3 contains 11 residues.

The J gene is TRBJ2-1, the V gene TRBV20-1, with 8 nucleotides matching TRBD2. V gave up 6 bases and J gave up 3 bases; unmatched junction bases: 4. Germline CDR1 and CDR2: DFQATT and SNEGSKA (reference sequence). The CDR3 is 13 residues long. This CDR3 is CSAAGGGYNEQFF. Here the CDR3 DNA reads TGCAGTGCCGCCGGGGGGGGCTACAATGAGCAGTTCTTC.

The CDR3 coding sequence is TGTGCCAGCAGCTCTAGGGGAGGACTAGCAGATGAGCAGTTCTTC. Translation gives CASSSRGGLADEQFF. This chain links TRBV7-2 with TRBJ2-1, with TRBD2 matching 8 bases. The CDR3 runs 15 residues. Germline loops: CDR1 SGHTA, CDR2 FQGNSA. Trimming cost V 4 bases and J 8 bases; bases outside gene matches: 10. The full variable domain, completed using reference TRBV7-2 and TRBJ2-1, is GAGVSQSPSNKVTEKGKDVELRCDPISGHTALYWYRQSLGQGLEFLIYFQGNSAPDKSGLPSDRFSAERTGGSVSTLTIQRTQQEDSAVYLCASSSRGGLADEQFFGPGTRLTVL.

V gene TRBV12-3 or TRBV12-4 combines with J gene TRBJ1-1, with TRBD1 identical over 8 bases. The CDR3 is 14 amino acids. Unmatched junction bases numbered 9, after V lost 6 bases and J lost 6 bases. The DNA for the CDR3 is TGTGCCAGCAGAGGACAGGGCAGTTCCGCTGAAGCTTTCTTT. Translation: CASRGQGSSAEAFF.

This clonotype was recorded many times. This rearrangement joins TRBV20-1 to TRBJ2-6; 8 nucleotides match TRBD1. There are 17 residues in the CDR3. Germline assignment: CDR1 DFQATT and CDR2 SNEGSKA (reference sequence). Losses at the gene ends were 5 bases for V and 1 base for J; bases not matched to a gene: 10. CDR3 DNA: TGCAGTGCTGTCTCAACAGGGGGTTTATCTGGGGCCAACGTCCTGACTTTC. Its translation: CSAVSTGGLSGANVLTF.

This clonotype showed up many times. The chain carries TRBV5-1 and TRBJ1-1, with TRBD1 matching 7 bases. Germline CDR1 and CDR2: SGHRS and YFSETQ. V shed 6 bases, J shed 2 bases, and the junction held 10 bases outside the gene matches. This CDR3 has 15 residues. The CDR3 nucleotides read TGCGCCAGCACACGGGACAGCGTCGTTAACACTGAAGCTTTCTTT. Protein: CASTRDSVVNTEAFF. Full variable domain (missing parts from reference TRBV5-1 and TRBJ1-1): KAGVTQTPRYLIKTRGQQVTLSCSPISGHRSVSWYQQTPGQGLQFLFEYFSETQRNKGNFPGRFSGRQFSNSRSEMNVSTLELGDSALYLCASTRDSVVNTEAFFGQGTRLTVV.